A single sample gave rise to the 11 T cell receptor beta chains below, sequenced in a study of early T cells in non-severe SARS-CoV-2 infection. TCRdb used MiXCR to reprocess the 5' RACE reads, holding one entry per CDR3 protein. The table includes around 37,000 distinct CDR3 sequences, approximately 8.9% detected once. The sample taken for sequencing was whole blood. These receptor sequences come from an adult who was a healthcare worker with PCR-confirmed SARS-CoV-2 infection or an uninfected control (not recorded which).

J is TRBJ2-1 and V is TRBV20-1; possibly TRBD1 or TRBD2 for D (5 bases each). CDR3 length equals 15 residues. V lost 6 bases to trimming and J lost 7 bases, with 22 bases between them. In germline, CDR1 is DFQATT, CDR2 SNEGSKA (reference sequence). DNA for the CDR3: TGCAGTGCCCTTCCGCCCGGGGCCGCTTGGAATGAGCAGTTCTTC. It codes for CSALPPGAAWNEQFF.

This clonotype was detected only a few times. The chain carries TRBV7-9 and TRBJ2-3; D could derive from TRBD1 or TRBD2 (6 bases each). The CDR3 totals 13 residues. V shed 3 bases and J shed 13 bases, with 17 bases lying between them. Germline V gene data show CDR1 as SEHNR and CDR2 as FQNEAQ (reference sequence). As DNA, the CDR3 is TGTGCCAGCAGCTTCTCCGGGGGCCTCGACGAGTATTTT. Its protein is CASSFSGGLDEYF.

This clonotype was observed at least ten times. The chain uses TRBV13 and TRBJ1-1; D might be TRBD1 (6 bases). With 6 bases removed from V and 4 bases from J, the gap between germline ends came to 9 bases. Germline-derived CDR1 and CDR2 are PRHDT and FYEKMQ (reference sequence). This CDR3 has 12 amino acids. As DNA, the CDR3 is TGTGCCAGCAGAAGGGGGGGCACTGAAGCTTTCTTT. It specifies CASRRGGTEAFF.

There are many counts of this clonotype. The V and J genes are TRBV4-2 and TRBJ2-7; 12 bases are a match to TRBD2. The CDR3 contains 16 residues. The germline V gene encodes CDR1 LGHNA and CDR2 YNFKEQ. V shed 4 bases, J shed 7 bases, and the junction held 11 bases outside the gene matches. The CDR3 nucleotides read TGTGCCAGCAGCCTTACTAGCGGGGGGTCCTTTGATGAGCAGTACTTC. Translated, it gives CASSLTSGGSFDEQYF.

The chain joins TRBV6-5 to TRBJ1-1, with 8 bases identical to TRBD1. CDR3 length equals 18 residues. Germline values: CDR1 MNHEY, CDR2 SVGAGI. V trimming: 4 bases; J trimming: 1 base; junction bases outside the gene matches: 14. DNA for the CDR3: TGTGCCAGCAGTTCCCTTCGGACAGGGAGTGGTGAGAACACTGAAGCTTTCTTT. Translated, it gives CASSSLRTGSGENTEAFF.

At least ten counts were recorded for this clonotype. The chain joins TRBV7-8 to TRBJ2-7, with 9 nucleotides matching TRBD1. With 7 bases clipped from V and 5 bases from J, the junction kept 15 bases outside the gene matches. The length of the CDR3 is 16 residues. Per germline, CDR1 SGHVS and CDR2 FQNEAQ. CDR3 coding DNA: TGTGCCAGCACCGTGGAGGGGACAGGGTGGAAGGACGAGCAGTACTTC. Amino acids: CASTVEGTGWKDEQYF.

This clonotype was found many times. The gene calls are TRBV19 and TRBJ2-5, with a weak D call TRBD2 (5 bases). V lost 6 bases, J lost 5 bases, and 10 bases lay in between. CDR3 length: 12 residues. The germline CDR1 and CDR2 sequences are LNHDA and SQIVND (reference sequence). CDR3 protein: CASSSPGETQYF. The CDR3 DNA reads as TGTGCCAGTAGCAGTCCGGGGGAGACCCAGTACTTC.

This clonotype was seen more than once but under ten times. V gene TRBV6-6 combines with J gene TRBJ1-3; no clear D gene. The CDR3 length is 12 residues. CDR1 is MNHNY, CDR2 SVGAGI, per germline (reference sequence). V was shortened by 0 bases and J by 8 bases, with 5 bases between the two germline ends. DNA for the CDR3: TGTGCCAGCAGTTACTCGACGGACACCATATATTTT. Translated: CASSYSTDTIYF.

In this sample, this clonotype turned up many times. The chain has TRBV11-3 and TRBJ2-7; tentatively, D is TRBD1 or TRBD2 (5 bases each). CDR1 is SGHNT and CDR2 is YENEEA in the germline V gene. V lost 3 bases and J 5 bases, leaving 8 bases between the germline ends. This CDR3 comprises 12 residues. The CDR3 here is CASSFGGNEQYF. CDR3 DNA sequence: TGTGCCAGCAGCTTTGGGGGTAACGAGCAGTACTTC.

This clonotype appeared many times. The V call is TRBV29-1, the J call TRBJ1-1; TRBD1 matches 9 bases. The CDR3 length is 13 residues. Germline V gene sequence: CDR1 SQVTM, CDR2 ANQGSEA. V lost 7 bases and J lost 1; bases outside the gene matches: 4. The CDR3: CSALGQGNTEAFF. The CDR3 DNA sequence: TGCAGCGCCCTGGGACAGGGGAACACTGAAGCTTTCTTT.

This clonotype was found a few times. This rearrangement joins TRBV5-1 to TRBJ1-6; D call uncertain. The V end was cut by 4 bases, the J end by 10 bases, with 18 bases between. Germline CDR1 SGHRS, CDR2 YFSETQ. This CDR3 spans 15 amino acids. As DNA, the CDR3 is TGCGCCAGCAGCACGAACGGACCGCAAGGATCACCCCTCCACTTT. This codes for CASSTNGPQGSPLHF.